The present entry profiles one T cell receptor beta chain with its context. These data come from a study of OX40 agonist ivuxolimab in advanced cancers. V lost 4 bases, J lost 0 bases, and 6 bases lay in between. Germline lookup yields CDR1 SGHVS and CDR2 FNYEAQ. CDR3 length: 13 amino acids. Sequencing used immunoSEQ multiplex PCR; TCRdb keeps in-frame clones, though not all of them. Of about 150,000 clones listed, approximately 90% are singletons. Sequences were derived from CD4+ or CD8+ T cells sorted from blood, sampled in a trial of the OX40 agonist ivuxolimab. This chain uses TRBV7-6 with TRBJ2-5; no reliable D call. This clonotype originated in an adult with an advanced solid tumor such as melanoma, head and neck, liver or kidney cancer. The CDR3 spells CASSSPNQETQYF. In DNA, the CDR3 is TGTGCCAGCAGCTCGCCTAACCAAGAGACCCAGTACTTC.